This T cell receptor beta chain originates from a study of tumor-infiltrating lymphocytes in primary liver carcinoma. Overall study: The study included patients who were men and women aged 30 to 69 years. The study obtained roughly 3.5 to 7.5 million productive TCRbeta reads per sample, similar across tissue types.

TCR beta cDNA was reverse-transcribed from roughly 520 ng of total RNA. The reaction used a constant-region primer and ProtoScript II reverse transcriptase. Library construction for TCR beta comprised three nested multiplex PCR rounds performed with slightly modified ARM-PCR. TCRdb recomputed calls from the multiplex PCR reads with MiXCR, one row per CDR3 protein. The sample shows hundreds of thousands of distinct CDR3 sequences, 50% to 60% of them seen only once. In regard to this clonotype: At one of its ends the junction is not consistent with the germline gene, which may arise from a read error.

The study extracted blood RNA from unsorted whole blood and also extracted germline DNA. Patients were chronically HBV-infected and treatment-naive. Before the surgical procedure, around 4 milliliters of peripheral blood were collected. This TCR derives from a woman in her 30s with primary liver carcinoma and hepatitis B virus infection. The sequenced material came from peripheral blood.

CDR3 region: CASSLQPVLLSSNNEQFF. The CDR3 nucleotides read TGCGCTAGCAGCTTACAACCCGTCCTTCTGAGCTCCAACAATGAGCAGTTCTTC. The chain links TRBV5-1 to TRBJ2-1; D not certain. CDR1 is SGHRS and CDR2 is YFSETQ in the germline V gene. The CDR3 spans 18 residues.